The subject of this entry is one T cell receptor beta chain. Its antigen remains unknown. This sample is part of a study of T cells after yellow fever vaccination. MiXCR, run by TCRdb on the 5' RACE reads, gives a single entry per CDR3 protein. The table records nearly 350,000 distinct CDR3 sequences, approximately 8% of them present only once. With V trimmed by 6 bases and J by 6 bases, 7 bases remained unmatched. This CDR3 comprises 14 residues. The germline gives CDR1 MNHEY, CDR2 SVGEGT. Study-wide findings and caveats: It was a weaker secondary response, yet one that peaked faster, at day 5 versus 15.

Sequencing was performed on PBMCs, taken more than 35 days after the first yellow fever vaccination. The receptor was isolated from a man aged 18-30 years who received the YFV17D yellow fever vaccine. The chain combines TRBV6-2 or TRBV6-3 with TRBJ2-2; 7 positions match TRBD1. DNA for the CDR3: TGTGCCAGCAGCCTGAACAGGGGACCCGGGGAGCTGTTTTTT. This gives the protein CASSLNRGPGELFF.